The rows below give T cell receptor beta chains drawn from one sample of a study of cytomegalovirus exposure and HLA in healthy donors. The data were produced by immunoSEQ multiplex PCR, yet TCRdb's version contains in-frame clones alone and is incomplete. The sample includes roughly 190,000 clones. Sequenced material: PBMCs. Every receptor here comes from a man younger than 45 in good health and CMV-seronegative. The CDR3 runs from the conserved cysteine through the conserved F or W. A D gene is named only where the DNA matches it firmly.

V gene,D gene,J gene,CDR3 length,CDR3 protein,CDR3 DNA
TRBV30,TRBD2,TRBJ2-3,16,CAWSVLSGTTSDTQYF,TGTGCCTGGAGTGTATTATCTGGGACTACCTCAGATACGCAGTATTTT
TRBV9,TRBD2,TRBJ2-3,16,CASSVDLAGGADTQYF,TGTGCCAGCAGCGTAGATCTGGCGGGAGGGGCAGATACGCAGTATTTT
TRBV30,-,TRBJ2-1,13,CAWRLWENNEQFF,TGTGCCTGGCGTTTATGGGAGAACAATGAGCAGTTCTTC
TRBV5-1,TRBD1,TRBJ2-7,16,CASTRAGTGGFGEQYF,TGCGCCAGCACTCGTGCCGGGACAGGGGGGTTCGGCGAGCAGTACTTC
TRBV5-1,TRBD1,TRBJ1-4,14,CASSPGQGVEKLFF,TGCGCCAGCAGCCCAGGACAGGGTGTCGAAAAACTGTTTTTT
TRBV4-3,-,TRBJ2-7,14,CASSHARGHYEQYF,TGCGCCAGCAGCCATGCCCGCGGACACTACGAGCAGTACTTC
TRBV7-8,TRBD1,TRBJ1-4,17,CASSLGQGVFSNEKLFF,TGTGCCAGCAGCCTGGGACAGGGGGTGTTCTCTAATGAAAAACTGTTTTTT
TRBV19,-,TRBJ1-4,14,CASSMGRGSEKLFF,TGTGCCAGTAGTATGGGCAGGGGCTCTGAAAAACTGTTTTTT
TRBV11-2,-,TRBJ1-1,14,CASSLAPPPTEAFF,TGTGCCAGCAGCTTAGCCCCCCCTCCCACTGAAGCTTTCTTT
TRBV30,-,TRBJ2-3,19,CAWSGERPYTSASTDTQYF,TGTGCCTGGAGTGGAGAGAGGCCCTACACTAGTGCTAGCACAGATACGCAGTATTTT
TRBV10-3,TRBD2,TRBJ2-1,16,CAISSSGGGSYNEQFF,TGTGCCATCAGTTCTAGCGGGGGGGGGTCCTACAATGAGCAGTTCTTC
TRBV23-1,-,TRBJ1-5,14,CASSHSGWGQPQHF,TGCGCCAGCAGTCACTCGGGGTGGGGACAGCCCCAGCATTTT
TRBV6-5,TRBD2,TRBJ2-7,15,CASRSRTSGSYEQYF,TGTGCCAGCAGGTCCCGGACTAGCGGATCCTACGAGCAGTACTTC
TRBV19,TRBD1,TRBJ2-2,16,CASSVQGGYNTGELFF,TGTGCCAGTAGTGTCCAAGGGGGCTATAACACCGGGGAGCTGTTTTTT
TRBV2,-,TRBJ1-4,15,CASSTAAGVQEKLFF,TGTGCCAGCAGTACGGCGGCAGGGGTTCAAGAAAAACTGTTTTTT
TRBV15,-,TRBJ1-2,13,CATSRQQGSGYTF,TGTGCCACCAGCAGACAACAGGGATCTGGCTACACCTTC
TRBV6-1,TRBD1,TRBJ2-7,15,CAHSRPGTVNYEQYF,TGTGCCCACAGCCGTCCCGGGACAGTTAACTACGAGCAGTACTTC
TRBV6-6,-,TRBJ1-2,14,CASTGGAGLNGYTF,TGTGCCAGCACGGGAGGGGCAGGGTTGAATGGCTACACCTTC
TRBV29-1,-,TRBJ1-2,14,CSADSVGPNYGYTF,TGCAGCGCTGATTCGGTGGGCCCTAACTATGGCTACACCTTC
TRBV7-2,TRBD2,TRBJ2-7,19,CASSHPPRASGGGYYEQYF,TGTGCCAGCAGCCACCCGCCCAGGGCTAGCGGGGGCGGATACTACGAGCAGTACTTC
TRBV4-2,-,TRBJ2-3,17,CASSQGPRRGDADTQYF,TGTGCCAGCAGCCAAGGCCCGCGCAGGGGCGATGCAGATACGCAGTATTTT
TRBV9,TRBD1,TRBJ1-6,16,CASSVGQGTQNSPLHF,TGTGCCAGCAGCGTAGGACAGGGGACACAGAATTCACCCCTCCACTTT
TRBV7-6,TRBD2,TRBJ2-7,14,CASSLSGRGSEQYF,TGTGCCAGCAGCCTTAGCGGGAGGGGGTCCGAGCAGTACTTC
TRBV5-1,TRBD1,TRBJ2-7,14,CASSRGQGFYEQYF,TGCGCCAGCAGCCGGGGACAGGGGTTCTACGAGCAGTACTTC